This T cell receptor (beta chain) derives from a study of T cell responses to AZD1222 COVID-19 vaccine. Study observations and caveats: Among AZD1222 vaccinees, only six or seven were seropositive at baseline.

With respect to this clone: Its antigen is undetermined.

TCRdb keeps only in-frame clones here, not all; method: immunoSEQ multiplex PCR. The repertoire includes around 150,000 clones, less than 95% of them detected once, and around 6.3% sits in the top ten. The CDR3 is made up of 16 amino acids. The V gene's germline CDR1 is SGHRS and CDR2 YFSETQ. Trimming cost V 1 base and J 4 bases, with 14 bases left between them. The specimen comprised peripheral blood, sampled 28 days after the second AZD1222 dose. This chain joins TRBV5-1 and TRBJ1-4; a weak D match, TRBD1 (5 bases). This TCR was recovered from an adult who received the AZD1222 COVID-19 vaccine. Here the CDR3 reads CASSLNFGTGNEKLFF. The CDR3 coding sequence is TGCGCCAGCAGCTTGAATTTTGGGACGGGTAATGAAAAACTGTTTTTT.